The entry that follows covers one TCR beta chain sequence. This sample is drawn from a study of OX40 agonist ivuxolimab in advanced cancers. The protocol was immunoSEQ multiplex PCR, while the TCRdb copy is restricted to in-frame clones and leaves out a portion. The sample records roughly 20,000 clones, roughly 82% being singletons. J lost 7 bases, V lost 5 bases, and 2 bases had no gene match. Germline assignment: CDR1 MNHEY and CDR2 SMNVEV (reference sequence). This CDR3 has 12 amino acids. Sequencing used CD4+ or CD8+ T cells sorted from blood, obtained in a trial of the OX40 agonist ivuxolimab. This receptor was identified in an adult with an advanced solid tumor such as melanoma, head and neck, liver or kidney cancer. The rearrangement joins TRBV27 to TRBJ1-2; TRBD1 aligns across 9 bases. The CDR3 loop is CASSMTGGGYTF. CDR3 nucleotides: TGTGCCAGCAGTATGACAGGGGGTGGCTACACCTTC.